What follows are 21 T cell receptor beta chains derived from one specimen sequenced in a study of identical twins. A single record per CDR3 protein comes from TCRdb applying MiXCR to the 5' RACE reads. Here the sample spans 350,000 to 450,000 distinct CDR3 sequences, roughly 18% being singletons. The sequenced material came from naive T cells sorted from blood. The source of these receptors is a man between 45 and 60 years old in good health.

The chain links TRBV2 to TRBJ2-1; tentative D call: TRBD2 (6 bases). From germline, CDR1 is SNHLY and CDR2 FYNNEI. Between the trimmed V and J ends, which lost 8 bases and 7 bases, there was a span of 18 bases. The CDR3 covers 14 residues. The DNA for the CDR3 is TGTGCCAGCGCGAGCGGGTGGGCGGGGAATGAGCAGTTCTTC. It specifies CASASGWAGNEQFF.

The J gene is TRBJ1-1, the V gene TRBV5-1; D may be TRBD1 (6 bases). The CDR3 runs to 16 residues. Trimming shortened V by 0 bases and J by 0 bases, and 12 bases separated the two germline ends. The germline CDR1 and CDR2 sequences are SGHRS and YFSETQ. CDR3 bases: TGCGCCAGCAGCTTGGATGAAGGGGGGTTGAACACTGAAGCTTTCTTT. Translating it yields CASSLDEGGLNTEAFF.

This clonotype was detected a few times. The rearrangement uses TRBV15 and TRBJ2-7, with 10 nucleotides matching TRBD2. Per germline, CDR1 LNHNV and CDR2 YYDKDF (reference sequence). Trimming removed 5 bases from V and 4 bases from J; junction bases left unmatched: 5. The CDR3 totals 14 residues. CDR3 amino acids: CATSFQRGGYEQYF. The CDR3 DNA follows: TGTGCCACCAGCTTTCAGCGGGGGGGATACGAGCAGTACTTC.

Only a few counts were recorded for this clonotype. The rearrangement joins TRBV12-3 or TRBV12-4 to TRBJ1-5; D gene uncertain. The CDR3 is 15 amino acids. V lost 3 bases and J lost 0, with 9 bases in between. Here the CDR3 reads CASSLGSLSNQPQHF. Written as DNA, the CDR3 is TGTGCCAGCAGTTTGGGCAGCCTTAGCAATCAGCCCCAGCATTTT.

The rearrangement uses TRBV6-5 and TRBJ2-2; 7 bases agree with TRBD1. This CDR3 contains 17 residues. After removal of 2 bases from V and 0 bases from J, the junction contained 6 bases not matched to a gene. Germline assignment: CDR1 MNHEY and CDR2 SVGAGI. The CDR3: CASSYEPGQTNTGELFF. For the CDR3, the DNA is TGTGCCAGCAGTTACGAACCGGGACAGACGAACACCGGGGAGCTGTTTTTT.

The CDR3 nucleotides are TGCAGTCCCGTAGGGGTTCGGCAGTACTTC. Its protein is CSPVGVRQYF. This chain joins TRBV20-1 and TRBJ2-7, with TRBD1 as a possible D gene (5 bases). The germline CDR1 and CDR2 sequences are DFQATT and SNEGSKA (reference sequence). This CDR3 has 10 residues. The V end was cut by 8 bases, the J end by 9 bases, with 14 bases between.

The V and J genes are TRBV27 and TRBJ2-7, with a possible D match to TRBD1 (6 bases). Germline V gene lookup returns CDR1 MNHEY and CDR2 SMNVEV (reference sequence). CDR3 length equals 12 residues. V was cut by 8 bases and J by 7 bases, with 15 bases left in between. Written as DNA, the CDR3 is TGTGCCAGCTGGACAGTAGTGGGGGAGCAGTACTTC. The encoded protein is CASWTVVGEQYF.

This clonotype was picked up a small number of times. This chain connects TRBV20-1 to TRBJ2-3, with 9 bases lining up with TRBD1. Trimming removed 5 bases from V and 3 bases from J; junction bases left unmatched: 6. From germline, CDR1 is DFQATT and CDR2 SNEGSKA (reference sequence). The CDR3 sequence is 14 residues long. The CDR3 spells CSAGSGTGTDTQYF. CDR3 DNA sequence: TGCAGTGCTGGATCCGGGACAGGGACAGATACGCAGTATTTT.

This chain connects TRBV7-6 to TRBJ2-1; TRBD2 aligns across 12 bases. The CDR3 covers 16 residues. Germline-derived CDR1 and CDR2 are SGHVS and FNYEAQ. The ends lost 1 base at V and 9 bases at J; junction bases unmatched: 7. The CDR3 loop is CASSLEVTSGGSEQFF. The CDR3 nucleotides read TGTGCCAGCAGCTTAGAGGTTACTAGCGGGGGGTCTGAGCAGTTCTTC.

This chain links TRBV20-1 with TRBJ2-7; possible D gene TRBD1, 5 bases. Trimming left V 8 bases short and J 8 bases short, with 19 bases between. This CDR3 comprises 12 residues. From germline, CDR1 is DFQATT and CDR2 SNEGSKA (reference sequence). The CDR3 protein is CSSPRADSQQYF. In nucleotides, the CDR3 is TGCAGTTCCCCCAGGGCCGACTCTCAGCAGTACTTC.

V is TRBV6-1 and J is TRBJ2-1, with a possible D match to TRBD2 (6 bases). Germline V gene sequence: CDR1 MNHNS, CDR2 SASEGT. The CDR3 runs 13 residues. Trimming took 6 bases from V and 8 from J, leaving 14 bases between them. CDR3 region: CASRRTTFDEQFF. CDR3 in DNA: TGTGCCAGCAGGCGGACTACCTTCGATGAGCAGTTCTTC.

The chain couples TRBV24-1 to TRBJ2-2, with 10 bases aligning to TRBD2. CDR3 length: 16 amino acids. From germline, CDR1 is KGHDR and CDR2 SFDVKD. J was trimmed by 7 bases and V by 3 bases; bases with no gene match: 7. DNA for the CDR3: TGTGCCACCAGTGATGCTTCAGCGGGAGGGTTCGGGGAGCTGTTTTTT. It specifies CATSDASAGGFGELFF.

CDR3 loop: CASSLTPGQGNTEAFF. In DNA, the CDR3 is TGTGCCAGCAGCCTAACCCCGGGACAGGGGAACACTGAAGCTTTCTTT. The rearrangement joins TRBV28 to TRBJ1-1; 9 bases align to TRBD1. J gave up 1 base and V 6 bases, and 9 bases lay outside the gene matches. This CDR3 comprises 16 residues. Per the germline V gene, CDR1 is MDHEN and CDR2 is SYDVKM. The variable domain in full, completed from reference TRBV28 and TRBJ1-1, reads DVKVTQSSRYLVKRTGEKVFLECVQDMDHENMFWYRQDPGLGLRLIYFSYDVKMKEKGDIPEGYSVSREKKERFSLILESASTNQTSMYLCASSLTPGQGNTEAFFGQGTRLTVV.

The CDR3, as DNA: TGTGCCAGCGGTACAGGCGCTGTGTACGAGCAGTACTTC. Its protein product is CASGTGAVYEQYF. The chain recombines TRBV13 with TRBJ2-7; the D gene is possibly TRBD1 (5 bases). The CDR3 totals 13 residues. V was pared by 8 bases and J by 4 bases, with 15 bases between. Germline V lookup: CDR1 PRHDT, CDR2 FYEKMQ (reference sequence).

In this sample, this clonotype turned up a few times. The CDR3 region is CATSASARSYNEQFF. The CDR3 nucleotides are TGTGCCACCAGTGCTTCGGCCCGGTCCTACAATGAGCAGTTCTTC. The chain joins TRBV24-1 to TRBJ2-1; unclear D gene. The CDR3 has 15 residues. V was clipped by 5 bases and J by 1 base, with 11 bases between them. CDR1 and CDR2 from the germline V gene are KGHDR and SFDVKD.

The rearrangement joins TRBV10-3 to TRBJ1-2; 7 nucleotides agree with TRBD1. Germline V gene lookup returns CDR1 ENHRY and CDR2 SYGVKD. This CDR3 has 15 amino acids. The trim removed 2 bases at V and 4 bases at J, leaving 7 bases unmatched. CDR3 amino acids: CAISETRQGAYGYTF. The CDR3 nucleotides read TGTGCCATCAGTGAGACGAGACAGGGTGCCTATGGCTACACCTTC.

The chain joins TRBV20-1 to TRBJ2-1; TRBD2 matches 11 bases. The J segment lost 2 bases and the V segment lost 0 bases, leaving 3 bases of the junction unmatched. Germline V gives CDR1 DFQATT, CDR2 SNEGSKA (reference sequence). The CDR3 length is 16 residues. The CDR3 is CSARDLTSGTYNEQFF. The CDR3 DNA sequence: TGCAGTGCTAGAGATCTGACTAGCGGGACCTACAATGAGCAGTTCTTC.

This clonotype was seen many times. The chain recombines TRBV5-4 with TRBJ2-1; weak D call: TRBD1 (5 bases). V gave up 2 bases and J gave up 4 bases, with 7 bases separating them. Germline values: CDR1 SGHNT, CDR2 YYREEE (reference sequence). The CDR3 totals 13 residues. This chain's CDR3 is CASSFTGYNEQFF. In DNA form, the CDR3 reads TGTGCCAGCAGCTTCACAGGATACAATGAGCAGTTCTTC.

This clonotype has more than one count but fewer than ten. This rearrangement joins TRBV18 to TRBJ2-7; 7 bases line up with TRBD1. V lost 5 bases to trimming and J lost 6 bases; unmatched junction nucleotides: 7. This CDR3 has 13 residues. Looked up from germline, CDR1 is KGHSH and CDR2 is LQKENI. The CDR3 sequence is CASSATGVTEQYF. CDR3 DNA sequence: TGTGCCAGCTCAGCAACAGGGGTGACCGAGCAGTACTTC.

This clonotype was seen a handful of times. The chain employs TRBV5-1 and TRBJ2-5, with D unresolved. The CDR3 runs to 12 residues. V was cut by 1 base and J by 5 bases, with 6 bases left in between. The germline V gene has CDR1 SGHRS and CDR2 YFSETQ. CDR3 loop: CASSLRSETQYF. DNA for the CDR3: TGCGCCAGCAGCTTGAGGTCGGAGACCCAGTACTTC.

In its sample, this clonotype was seen many times. The chain uses TRBV4-2 and TRBJ2-7, with D possibly being TRBD2 (5 bases). The CDR3 covers 16 residues. Looked up from germline, CDR1 is LGHNA and CDR2 is YNFKEQ. Trimming removed 5 bases from V and 0 bases from J, with 17 bases in between. As DNA, the CDR3 is TGTGCCAGCAGCGAAGGACTCGGCAAGACCTCCTACGAGCAGTACTTC. Its protein is CASSEGLGKTSYEQYF.